The following is a T cell receptor beta chain sequence with its context. Its antigen is undetermined. This sample stems from a study of long-term antiretroviral therapy in people with HIV. Looked up from germline, CDR1 is SGHAT and CDR2 is FQNNGV. V gave up 2 bases and J gave up 12 bases, with 11 bases separating them. The CDR3 loop spans 12 amino acids. Findings of the study overall: HIV repertoires spanned tighter CDR3 length ranges than controls did.

This was the immunoSEQ v3.0 assay at survey level. Sequencing was performed with immunoSEQ multiplex PCR; in TCRdb, only in-frame clones are kept and a portion is missing. This sample has some 25,000 clones, with about 80% found just once. Source: unsorted PBMCs, taken 1.1 years before starting antiretroviral therapy. This TCR came from a young woman with HIV. The chain employs TRBV11-2 and TRBJ2-1; D call uncertain. The CDR3 DNA is TGTGCCAGCAGCTTAAAGTCGAGAGGGCAGTTCTTC. Its protein product is CASSLKSRGQFF.